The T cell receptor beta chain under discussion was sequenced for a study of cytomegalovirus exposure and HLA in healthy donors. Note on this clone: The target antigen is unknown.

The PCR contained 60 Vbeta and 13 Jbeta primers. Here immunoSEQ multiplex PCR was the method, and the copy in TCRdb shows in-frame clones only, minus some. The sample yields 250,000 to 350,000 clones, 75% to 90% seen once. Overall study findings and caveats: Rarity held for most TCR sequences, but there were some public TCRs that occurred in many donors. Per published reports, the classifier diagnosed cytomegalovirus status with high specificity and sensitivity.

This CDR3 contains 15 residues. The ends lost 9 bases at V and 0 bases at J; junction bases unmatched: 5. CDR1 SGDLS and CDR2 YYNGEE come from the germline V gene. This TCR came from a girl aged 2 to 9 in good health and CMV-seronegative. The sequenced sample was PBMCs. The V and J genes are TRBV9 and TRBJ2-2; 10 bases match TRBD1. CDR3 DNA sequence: TGTGCCACGGGACAGGGGATCGCGAACACCGGGGAGCTGTTTTTT. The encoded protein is CATGQGIANTGELFF.